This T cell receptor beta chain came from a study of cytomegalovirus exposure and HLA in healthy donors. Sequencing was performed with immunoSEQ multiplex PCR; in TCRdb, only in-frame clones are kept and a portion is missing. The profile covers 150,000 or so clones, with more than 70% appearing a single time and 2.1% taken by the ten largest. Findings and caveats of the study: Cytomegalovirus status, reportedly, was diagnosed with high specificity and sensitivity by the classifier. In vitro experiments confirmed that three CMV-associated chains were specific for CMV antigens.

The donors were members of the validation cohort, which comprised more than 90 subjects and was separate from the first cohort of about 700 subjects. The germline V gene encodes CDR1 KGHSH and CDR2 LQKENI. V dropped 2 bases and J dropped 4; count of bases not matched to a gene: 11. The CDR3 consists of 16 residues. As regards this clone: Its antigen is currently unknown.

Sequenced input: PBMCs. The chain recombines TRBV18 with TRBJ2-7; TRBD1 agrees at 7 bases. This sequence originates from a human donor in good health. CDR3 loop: CASSPVTGLKVYEQYF. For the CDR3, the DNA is TGTGCCAGCTCACCAGTGACAGGGCTGAAGGTTTACGAGCAGTACTTC.